This T cell receptor beta chain was observed in a study of post-analysis software for immune sequencing data. Unique molecular identifiers tagged the TCR beta cDNA libraries. TCRdb reprocessed the PCR reads with MiXCR, giving one entry per CDR3 protein. The data show roughly 730,000 distinct CDR3 sequences, just under 30% seen once. Germline trimming cut 4 bases from V and 9 bases from J; bases unmatched to any gene: 8. This CDR3 contains 13 residues. General study points: Patients had higher frequencies than controls of about 5 TRBV segments, including TRBV5-6, TRBV5-1 and TRBV20-1.

About this clonotype itself: Its antigen remains unknown.

Sequencing was carried out using blood. The clonotype was recovered from a girl between 10 and 17 years old with multiple sclerosis. This chain uses TRBV12-3 or TRBV12-4 with TRBJ2-5, with TRBD2 identical over 7 bases. The CDR3 nucleotides read TGTGCCAGCAGTTGGGGACTAATAAAGCCCCAGTACTTC. Translation gives CASSWGLIKPQYF.